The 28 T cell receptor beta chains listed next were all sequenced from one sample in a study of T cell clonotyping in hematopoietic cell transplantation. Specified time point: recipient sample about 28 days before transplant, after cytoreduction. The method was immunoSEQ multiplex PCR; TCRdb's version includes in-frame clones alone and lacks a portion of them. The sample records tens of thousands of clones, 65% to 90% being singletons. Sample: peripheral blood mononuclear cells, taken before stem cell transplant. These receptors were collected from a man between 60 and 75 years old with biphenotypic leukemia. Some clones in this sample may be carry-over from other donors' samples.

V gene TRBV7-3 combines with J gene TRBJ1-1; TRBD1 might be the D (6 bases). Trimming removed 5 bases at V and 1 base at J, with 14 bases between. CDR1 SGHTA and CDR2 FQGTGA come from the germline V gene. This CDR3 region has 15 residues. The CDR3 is CASSHRVGENTEAFF. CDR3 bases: TGTGCCAGCAGCCACAGGGTTGGAGAGAACACTGAAGCTTTCTTT.

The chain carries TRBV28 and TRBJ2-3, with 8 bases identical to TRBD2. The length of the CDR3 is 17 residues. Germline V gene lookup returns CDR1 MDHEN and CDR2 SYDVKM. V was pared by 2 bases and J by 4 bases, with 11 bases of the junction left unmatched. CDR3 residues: CASSLGVAGGPADTQYF. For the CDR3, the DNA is TGTGCCAGCAGTTTAGGGGTGGCGGGAGGACCCGCAGATACGCAGTATTTT.

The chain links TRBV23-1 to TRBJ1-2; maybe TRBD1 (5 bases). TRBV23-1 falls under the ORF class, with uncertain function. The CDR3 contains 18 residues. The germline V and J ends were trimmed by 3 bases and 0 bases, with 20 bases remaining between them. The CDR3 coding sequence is TGCGCCAGCAGTCAGGGGGTGACGGACGGGGCACCTAACTATGGCTACACCTTC. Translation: CASSQGVTDGAPNYGYTF.

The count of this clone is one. The CDR3 here is CAWSVGQGYNQPQHF. The CDR3 bases are TGTGCCTGGAGTGTAGGACAGGGATATAATCAGCCCCAGCATTTT. The J gene is TRBJ1-5, the V gene TRBV30; TRBD1 aligns across 8 bases. V dropped 0 bases and J dropped 4; count of bases not matched to a gene: 5. The length of the CDR3 is 15 residues. CDR1 and CDR2 (germline): GTSNPN, SVGIG (reference sequence).

CDR3 residues: CASSALITSPQYF. The DNA for the CDR3 is TGTGCCAGCAGTGCTTTAATAACTAGCCCGCAGTACTTC. The chain links TRBV28 to TRBJ2-7; a possible D gene is TRBD2 (6 bases). Germline CDR1 is MDHEN and CDR2 is SYDVKM. Trimming left V 5 bases short and J 9 bases short, with 17 bases between. CDR3 length equals 13 residues.

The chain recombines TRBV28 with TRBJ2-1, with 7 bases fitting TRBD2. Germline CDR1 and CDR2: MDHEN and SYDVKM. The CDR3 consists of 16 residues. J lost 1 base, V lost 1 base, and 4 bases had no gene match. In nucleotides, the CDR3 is TGTGCCAGCAGTTTATCGCGGGAGCGGTCCTACAATGAGCAGTTCTTC. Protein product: CASSLSRERSYNEQFF.

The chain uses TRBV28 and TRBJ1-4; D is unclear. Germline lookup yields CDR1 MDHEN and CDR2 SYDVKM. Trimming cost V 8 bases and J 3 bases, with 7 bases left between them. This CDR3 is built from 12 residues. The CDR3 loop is CASAAANEKLFF. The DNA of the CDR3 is TGTGCCAGCGCTGCGGCTAATGAAAAACTGTTTTTT.

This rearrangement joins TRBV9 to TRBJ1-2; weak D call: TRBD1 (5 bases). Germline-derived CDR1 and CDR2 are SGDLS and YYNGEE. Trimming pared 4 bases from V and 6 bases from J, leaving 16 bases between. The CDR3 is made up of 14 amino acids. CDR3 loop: CASSINQGRDGYTF. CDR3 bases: TGTGCCAGCAGCATCAACCAGGGTCGGGATGGCTACACCTTC.

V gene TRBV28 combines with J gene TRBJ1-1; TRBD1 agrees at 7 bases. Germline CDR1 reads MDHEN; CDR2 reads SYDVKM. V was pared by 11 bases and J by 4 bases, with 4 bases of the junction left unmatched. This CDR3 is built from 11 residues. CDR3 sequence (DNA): TGTGCCGTCAGGGGGACCACTGAAGCTTTCTTT. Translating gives CAVRGTTEAFF.

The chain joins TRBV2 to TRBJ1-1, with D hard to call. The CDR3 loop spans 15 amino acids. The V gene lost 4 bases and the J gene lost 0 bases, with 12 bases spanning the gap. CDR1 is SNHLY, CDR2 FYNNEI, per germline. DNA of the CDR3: TGTGCCAGCAGTGTACGAAGGGTTATGAACACTGAAGCTTTCTTT. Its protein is CASSVRRVMNTEAFF.

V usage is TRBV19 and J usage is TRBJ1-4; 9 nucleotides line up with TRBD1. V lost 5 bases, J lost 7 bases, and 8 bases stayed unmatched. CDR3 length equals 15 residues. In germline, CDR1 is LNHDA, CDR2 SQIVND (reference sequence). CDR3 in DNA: TGTGCCAGTAGTGGGACAGGGCGTCTCGGTGAAAAACTGTTTTTT. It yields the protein CASSGTGRLGEKLFF.

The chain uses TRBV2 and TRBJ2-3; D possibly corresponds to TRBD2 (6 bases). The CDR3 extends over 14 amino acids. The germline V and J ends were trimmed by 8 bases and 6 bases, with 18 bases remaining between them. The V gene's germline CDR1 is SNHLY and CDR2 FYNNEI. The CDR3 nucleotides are TGTGCCAGCCAGGCGACTAGTCGGCGGGATACGCAGTATTTT. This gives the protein CASQATSRRDTQYF.

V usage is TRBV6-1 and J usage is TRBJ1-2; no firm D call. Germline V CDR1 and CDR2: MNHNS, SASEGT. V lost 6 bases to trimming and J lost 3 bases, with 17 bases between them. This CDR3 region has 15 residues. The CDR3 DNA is TGTGCCAGCAGGCTAGGCCCTAGCAGAGACTATGGCTACACCTTC. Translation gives CASRLGPSRDYGYTF.

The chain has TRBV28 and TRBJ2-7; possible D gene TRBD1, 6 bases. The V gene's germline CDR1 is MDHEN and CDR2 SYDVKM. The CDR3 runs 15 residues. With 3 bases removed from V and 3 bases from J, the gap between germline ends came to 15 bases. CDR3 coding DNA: TGTGCCAGCAGTTTCCCTCAAGGGGACAACTACGAGCAGTACTTC. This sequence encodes CASSFPQGDNYEQYF. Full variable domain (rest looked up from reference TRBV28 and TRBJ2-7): DVKVTQSSRYLVKRTGEKVFLECVQDMDHENMFWYRQDPGLGLRLIYFSYDVKMKEKGDIPEGYSVSREKKERFSLILESASTNQTSMYLCASSFPQGDNYEQYFGPGTRLTVT.

This CDR3 reads CASSQGWRGQAFF. In DNA, the CDR3 is TGCGCCAGCAGCCAAGGATGGAGGGGTCAAGCTTTCTTT. The chain combines TRBV4-3 with TRBJ1-1, with TRBD1 as a possible D gene (5 bases). CDR3 size: 13 residues. Germline CDR1 reads LGHNA; CDR2 reads YSLEER. The V and J ends lost 1 base and 9 bases respectively, with 12 bases between them.

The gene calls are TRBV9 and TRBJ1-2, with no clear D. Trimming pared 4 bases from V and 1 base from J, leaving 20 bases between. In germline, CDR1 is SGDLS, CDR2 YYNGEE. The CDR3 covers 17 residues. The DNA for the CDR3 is TGTGCCAGCAGCCCTCATCCAGGATCAGGCCTTAACTATGGCTACACCTTC. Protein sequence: CASSPHPGSGLNYGYTF. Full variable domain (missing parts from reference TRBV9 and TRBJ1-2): DSGVTQTPKHLITATGQRVTLRCSPRSGDLSVYWYQQSLDQGLQFLIQYYNGEERAKGNILERFSAQQFPDLHSELNLSSLELGDSALYFCASSPHPGSGLNYGYTFGSGTRLTVV.

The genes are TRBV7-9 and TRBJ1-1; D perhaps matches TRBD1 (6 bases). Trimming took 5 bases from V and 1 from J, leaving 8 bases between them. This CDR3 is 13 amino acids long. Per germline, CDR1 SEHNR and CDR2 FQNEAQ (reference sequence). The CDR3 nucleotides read TGTGCCAGCAGCACAGGGCCGAACACTGAAGCTTTCTTT. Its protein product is CASSTGPNTEAFF.

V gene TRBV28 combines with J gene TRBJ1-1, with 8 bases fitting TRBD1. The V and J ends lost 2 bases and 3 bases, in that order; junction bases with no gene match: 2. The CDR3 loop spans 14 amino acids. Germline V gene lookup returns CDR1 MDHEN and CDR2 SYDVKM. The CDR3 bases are TGTGCCAGCAGTTTAACGACAGGGGACACTGAAGCTTTCTTT. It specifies CASSLTTGDTEAFF.

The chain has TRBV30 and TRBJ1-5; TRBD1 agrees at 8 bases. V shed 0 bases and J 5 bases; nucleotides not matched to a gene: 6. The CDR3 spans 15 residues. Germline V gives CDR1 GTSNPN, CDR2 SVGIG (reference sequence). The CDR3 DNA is TGTGCCTGGAGTGTCCGCGGGACAGGAGATCAGCCCCAGCATTTT. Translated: CAWSVRGTGDQPQHF.

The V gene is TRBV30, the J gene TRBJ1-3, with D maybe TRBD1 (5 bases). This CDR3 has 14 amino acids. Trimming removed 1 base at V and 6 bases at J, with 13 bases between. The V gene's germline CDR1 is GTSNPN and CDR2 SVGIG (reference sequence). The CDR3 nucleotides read TGTGCCTGGAGTGCCGGGACTGGGGTAAACACCATATATTTT. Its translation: CAWSAGTGVNTIYF. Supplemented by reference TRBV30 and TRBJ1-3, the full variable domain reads SQTIHQWPATLVQPVGSPLSLECTVEGTSNPNLYWYRQAAGRGLQLLFYSVGIGQISSEVPQNLSASRPQDRQFILSSKKLLLSDSGFYLCAWSAGTGVNTIYFGEGSWLTVV.

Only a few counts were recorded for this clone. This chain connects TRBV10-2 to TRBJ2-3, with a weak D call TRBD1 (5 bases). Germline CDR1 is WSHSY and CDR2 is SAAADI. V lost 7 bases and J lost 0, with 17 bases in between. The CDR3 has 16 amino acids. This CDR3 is CASTPNTGSSTDTQYF. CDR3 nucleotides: TGCGCCAGCACCCCGAATACAGGTTCTAGCACAGATACGCAGTATTTT.

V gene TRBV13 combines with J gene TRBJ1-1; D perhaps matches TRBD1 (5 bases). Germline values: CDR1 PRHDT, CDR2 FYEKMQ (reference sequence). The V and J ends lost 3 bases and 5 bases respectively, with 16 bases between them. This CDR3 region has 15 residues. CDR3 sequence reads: CASSFSGQGGTEAFF. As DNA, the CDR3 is TGTGCCAGCAGCTTTAGCGGTCAGGGAGGGACTGAAGCTTTCTTT.

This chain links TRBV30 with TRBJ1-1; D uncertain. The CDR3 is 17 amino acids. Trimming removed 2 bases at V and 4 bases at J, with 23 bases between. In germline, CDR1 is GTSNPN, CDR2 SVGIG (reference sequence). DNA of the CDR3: TGTGCCTGGAGTCCCACCTCGGGGTCGTTGATGTCCACTGAAGCTTTCTTT. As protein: CAWSPTSGSLMSTEAFF.

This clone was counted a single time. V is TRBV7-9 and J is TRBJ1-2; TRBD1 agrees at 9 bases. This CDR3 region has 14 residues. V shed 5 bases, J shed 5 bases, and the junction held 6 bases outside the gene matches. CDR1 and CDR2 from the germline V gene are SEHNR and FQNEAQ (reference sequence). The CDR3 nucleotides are TGTGCCAGCAGCGTCGGACAGGGGAATTATGGCTACACCTTC. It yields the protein CASSVGQGNYGYTF.

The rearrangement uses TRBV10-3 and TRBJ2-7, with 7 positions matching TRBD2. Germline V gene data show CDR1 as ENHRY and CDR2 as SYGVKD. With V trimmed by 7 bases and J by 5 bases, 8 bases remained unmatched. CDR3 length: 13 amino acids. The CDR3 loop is CAITPGTTDEQYF. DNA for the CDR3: TGTGCCATCACTCCAGGGACTACAGACGAGCAGTACTTC.

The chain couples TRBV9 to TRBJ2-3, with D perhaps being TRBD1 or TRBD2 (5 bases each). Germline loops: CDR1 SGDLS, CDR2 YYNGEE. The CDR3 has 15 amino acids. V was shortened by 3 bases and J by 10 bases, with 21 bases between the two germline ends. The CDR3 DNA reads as TGTGCCAGCAGCGAGATGATGGGGACGACGAGCGCGCAGTATTTT. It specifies CASSEMMGTTSAQYF.

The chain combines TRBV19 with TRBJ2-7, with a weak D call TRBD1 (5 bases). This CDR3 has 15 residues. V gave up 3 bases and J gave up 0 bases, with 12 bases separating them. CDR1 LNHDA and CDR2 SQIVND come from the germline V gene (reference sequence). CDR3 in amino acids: CASSMSYRSSYEQYF. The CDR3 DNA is TGTGCCAGTAGTATGTCGTACAGGAGCTCCTACGAGCAGTACTTC.

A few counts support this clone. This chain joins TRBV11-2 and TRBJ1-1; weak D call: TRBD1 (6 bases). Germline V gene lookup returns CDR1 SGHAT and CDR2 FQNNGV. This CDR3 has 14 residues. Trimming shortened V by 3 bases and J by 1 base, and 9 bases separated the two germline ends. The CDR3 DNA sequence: TGTGCCAGCAGCTTCGACAGGTCGAACACTGAAGCTTTCTTT. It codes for CASSFDRSNTEAFF.